What follows describes a single T cell receptor beta chain. For TCRbeta, the library was prepared with unique molecular identifiers. TCRdb reprocessed the PCR reads with MiXCR, giving one entry per CDR3 protein. The sample has some 200,000 distinct CDR3 sequences, around 9.6% seen once. The entry originates in a study of T-cell reconstitution after alpha-beta-depleted transplantation in children. V lost 1 base and J 10 bases, leaving 13 bases between the germline ends. Germline V lookup: CDR1 ENHRY, CDR2 SYGVKD. The CDR3 is 13 amino acids. The rearrangement joins TRBV10-3 to TRBJ1-1, with unresolved D. This TCR derives from a human donor who donated a stem cell graft to a child with acute lymphoblastic leukemia. The input for sequencing was PBMCs from the stem cell graft donor, taken from the stem cell graft. CDR3 in DNA: TGTGCCATCAGTGAGTATTCGGGGAGGCGAGCTTTCTTT. Translation gives CAISEYSGRRAFF.